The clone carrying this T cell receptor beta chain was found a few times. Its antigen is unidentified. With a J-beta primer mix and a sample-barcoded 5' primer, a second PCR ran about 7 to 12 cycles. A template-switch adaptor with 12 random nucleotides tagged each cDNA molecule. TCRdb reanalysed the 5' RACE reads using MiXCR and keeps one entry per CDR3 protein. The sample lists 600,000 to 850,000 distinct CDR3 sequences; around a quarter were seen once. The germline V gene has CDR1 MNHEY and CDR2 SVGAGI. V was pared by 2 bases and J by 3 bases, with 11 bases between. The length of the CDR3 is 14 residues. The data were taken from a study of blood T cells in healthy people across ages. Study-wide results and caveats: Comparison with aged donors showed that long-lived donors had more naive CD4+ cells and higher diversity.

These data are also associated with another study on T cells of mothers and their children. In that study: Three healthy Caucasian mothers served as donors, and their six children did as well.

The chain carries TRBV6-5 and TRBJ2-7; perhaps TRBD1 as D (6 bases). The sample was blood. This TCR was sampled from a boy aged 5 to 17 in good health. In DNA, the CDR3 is TGTGCCAGCAGTTACCGCATGGACAGCTACGAGCAGTACTTC. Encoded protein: CASSYRMDSYEQYF.